This T cell receptor (beta chain) was obtained from a study of blood T cell repertoires in COVID-19. The wider study: PBMCs, B-cell-depleted T cells, or T cells provided the cDNA or gDNA that made up the material.

In this sample, this clone turned up once. The CDR3 contains 20 residues. TCRdb's table, derived via immunoSEQ multiplex PCR, lists solely in-frame clones and lacks some. The sample lists roughly 140,000 clones; about 80% were seen once. The material sequenced was peripheral blood. This chain joins TRBV7-5 and TRBJ2-3; the D call of TRBD2 is as the table states it, not checked on the DNA. TRBV7-5 has pseudogene status. The receptor was derived from a man aged 65 to 85 who had recovered from COVID-19. CDR3 nucleotide sequence: TGTGCCCCCACCCCCCCCTGCACCCGGGGGACCAACGCCACTACAGATACGCAGTATTTT. It specifies CAPTPPCTRGTNATTDTQYF.